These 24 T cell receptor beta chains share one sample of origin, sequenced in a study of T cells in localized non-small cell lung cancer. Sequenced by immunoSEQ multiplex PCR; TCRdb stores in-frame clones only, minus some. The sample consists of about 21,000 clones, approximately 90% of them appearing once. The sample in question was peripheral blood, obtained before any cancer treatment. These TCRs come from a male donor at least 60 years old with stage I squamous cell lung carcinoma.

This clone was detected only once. The CDR3 DNA is TGCGCCAGCAGCCTCATACCGGGACAGGGAGTCGAGCAGTACTTC. The encoded protein is CASSLIPGQGVEQYF. The rearrangement uses TRBV5-1 and TRBJ2-7; 9 bases align to TRBD1. This CDR3 region has 15 residues. Germline V CDR1 and CDR2: SGHRS, YFSETQ. Trimming removed 4 bases from V and 6 bases from J; junction bases left unmatched: 11.

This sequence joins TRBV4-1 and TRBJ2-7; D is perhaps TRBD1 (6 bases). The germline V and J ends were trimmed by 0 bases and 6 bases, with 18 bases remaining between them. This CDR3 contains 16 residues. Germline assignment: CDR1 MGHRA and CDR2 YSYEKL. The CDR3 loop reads CASSQERAGVSREQYF. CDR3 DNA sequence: TGCGCCAGCAGCCAAGAAAGGGCAGGGGTTTCTCGCGAGCAGTACTTC.

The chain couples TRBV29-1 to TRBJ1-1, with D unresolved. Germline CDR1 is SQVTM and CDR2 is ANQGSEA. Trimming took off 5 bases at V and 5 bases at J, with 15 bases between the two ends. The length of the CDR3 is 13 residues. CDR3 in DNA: TGCAGCGTTAGTGGGGAAAGGGATACTGAAGCTTTCTTT. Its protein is CSVSGERDTEAFF.

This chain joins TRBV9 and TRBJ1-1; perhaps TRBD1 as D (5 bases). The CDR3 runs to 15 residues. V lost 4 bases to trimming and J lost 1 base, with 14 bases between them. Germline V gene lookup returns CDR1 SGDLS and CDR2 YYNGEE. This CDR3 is CASSPWDGANTEAFF. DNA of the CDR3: TGTGCCAGCAGCCCTTGGGACGGCGCGAACACTGAAGCTTTCTTT.

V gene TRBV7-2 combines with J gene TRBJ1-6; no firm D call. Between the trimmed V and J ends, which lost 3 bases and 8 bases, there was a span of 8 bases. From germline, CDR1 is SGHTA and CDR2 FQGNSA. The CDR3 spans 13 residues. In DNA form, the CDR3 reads TGTGCCAGCAGCTTGGCGGGCCATTCACCCCTCCACTTT. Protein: CASSLAGHSPLHF. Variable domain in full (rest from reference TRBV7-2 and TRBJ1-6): GAGVSQSPSNKVTEKGKDVELRCDPISGHTALYWYRQSLGQGLEFLIYFQGNSAPDKSGLPSDRFSAERTGGSVSTLTIQRTQQEDSAVYLCASSLAGHSPLHFGNGTRLTVT.

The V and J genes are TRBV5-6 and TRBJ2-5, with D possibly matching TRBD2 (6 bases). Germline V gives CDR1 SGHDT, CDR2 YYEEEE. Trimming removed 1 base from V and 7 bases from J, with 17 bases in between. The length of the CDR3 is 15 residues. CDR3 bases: TGTGCCAGCAGCTTGATGGAGGGGTCCTCGTGGACCCAGTACTTC. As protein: CASSLMEGSSWTQYF.

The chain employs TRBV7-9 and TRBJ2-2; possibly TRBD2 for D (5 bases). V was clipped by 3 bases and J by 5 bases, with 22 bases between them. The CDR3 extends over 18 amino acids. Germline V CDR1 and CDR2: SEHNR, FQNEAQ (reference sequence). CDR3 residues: CASSFYSLKREGTGELFF. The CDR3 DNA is TGTGCCAGCAGCTTTTACTCGTTGAAGAGGGAAGGAACCGGGGAGCTGTTTTTT.

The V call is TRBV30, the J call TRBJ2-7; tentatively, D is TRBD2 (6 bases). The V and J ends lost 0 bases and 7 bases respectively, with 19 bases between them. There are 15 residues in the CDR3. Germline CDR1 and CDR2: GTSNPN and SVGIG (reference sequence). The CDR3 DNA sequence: TGTGCCTGGAGTGTACCCCCGGGAAGCGCGGGGGAGCAGTACTTC. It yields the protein CAWSVPPGSAGEQYF.

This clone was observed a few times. CDR3: CASSLGGDSSYNEQFF. The CDR3 bases are TGCGCCAGCAGCTTGGGCGGGGACTCTTCCTACAATGAGCAGTTCTTC. The chain has TRBV5-1 and TRBJ2-1; tentative D call: TRBD2 (6 bases). Germline V CDR1 and CDR2: SGHRS, YFSETQ. V lost 0 bases to trimming and J lost 1 base, with 11 bases between them. The CDR3 is 16 residues long.

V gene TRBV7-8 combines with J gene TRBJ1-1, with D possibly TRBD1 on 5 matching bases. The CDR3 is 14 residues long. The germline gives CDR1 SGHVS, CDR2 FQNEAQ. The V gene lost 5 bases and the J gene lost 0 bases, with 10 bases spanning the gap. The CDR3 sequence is CASSLTDLNTEAFF. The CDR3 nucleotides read TGTGCCAGCAGCCTGACAGACCTGAACACTGAAGCTTTCTTT.

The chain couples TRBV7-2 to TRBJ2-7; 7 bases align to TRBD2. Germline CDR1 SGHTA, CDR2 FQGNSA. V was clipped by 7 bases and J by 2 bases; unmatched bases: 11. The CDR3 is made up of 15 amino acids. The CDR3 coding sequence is TGTGCCAGCATCGACTGGACTAGTGGGCCCTACGAGCAGTACTTC. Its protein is CASIDWTSGPYEQYF.

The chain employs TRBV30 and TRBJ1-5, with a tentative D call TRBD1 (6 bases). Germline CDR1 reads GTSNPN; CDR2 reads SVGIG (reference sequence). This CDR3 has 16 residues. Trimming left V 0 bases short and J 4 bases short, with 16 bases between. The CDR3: CAWSVYGRTGNQPQHF. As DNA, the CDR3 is TGTGCCTGGAGTGTATATGGGCGAACAGGGAATCAGCCCCAGCATTTT.

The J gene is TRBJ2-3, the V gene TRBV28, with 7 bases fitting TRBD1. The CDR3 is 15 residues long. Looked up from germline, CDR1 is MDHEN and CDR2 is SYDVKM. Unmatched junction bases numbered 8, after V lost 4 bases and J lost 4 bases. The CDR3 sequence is CASSSPDRAADTQYF. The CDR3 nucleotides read TGTGCCAGCAGTTCCCCCGACAGGGCTGCAGATACGCAGTATTTT.

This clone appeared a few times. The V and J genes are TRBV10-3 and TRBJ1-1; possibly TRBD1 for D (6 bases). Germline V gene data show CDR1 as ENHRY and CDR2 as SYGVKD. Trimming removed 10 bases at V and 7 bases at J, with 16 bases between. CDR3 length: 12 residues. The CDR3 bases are TGTGCCACCGAGACAGGAAGGGGTGAAGCTTTCTTT. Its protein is CATETGRGEAFF.

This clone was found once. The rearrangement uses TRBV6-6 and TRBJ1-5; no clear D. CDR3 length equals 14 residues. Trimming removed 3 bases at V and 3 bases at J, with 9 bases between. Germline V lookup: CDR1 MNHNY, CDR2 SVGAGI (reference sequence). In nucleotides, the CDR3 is TGTGCCAGCAGTTATACATCGGCCAATCAGCCCCAGCATTTT. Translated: CASSYTSANQPQHF.

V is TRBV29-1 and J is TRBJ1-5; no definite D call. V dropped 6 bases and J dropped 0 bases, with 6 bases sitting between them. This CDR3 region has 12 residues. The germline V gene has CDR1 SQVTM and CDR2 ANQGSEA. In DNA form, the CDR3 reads TGCAGCGTGGGGTATAGCAATCAGCCCCAGCATTTT. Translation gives CSVGYSNQPQHF.

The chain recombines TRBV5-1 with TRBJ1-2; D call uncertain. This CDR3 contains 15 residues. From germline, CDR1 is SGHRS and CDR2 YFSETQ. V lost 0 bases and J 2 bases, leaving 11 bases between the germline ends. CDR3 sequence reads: CASSLDGRLNYGYTF. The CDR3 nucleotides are TGCGCCAGCAGCTTGGATGGCAGACTCAACTATGGCTACACCTTC. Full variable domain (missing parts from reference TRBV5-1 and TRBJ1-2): KAGVTQTPRYLIKTRGQQVTLSCSPISGHRSVSWYQQTPGQGLQFLFEYFSETQRNKGNFPGRFSGRQFSNSRSEMNVSTLELGDSALYLCASSLDGRLNYGYTFGSGTRLTVV.

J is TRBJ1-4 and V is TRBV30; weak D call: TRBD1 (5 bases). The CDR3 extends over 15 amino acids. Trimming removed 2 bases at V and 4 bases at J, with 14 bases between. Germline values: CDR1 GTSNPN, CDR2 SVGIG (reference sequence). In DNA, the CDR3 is TGTGCCTGGAGTTTAGGGGTGATCTTTAATGAAAAACTGTTTTTT. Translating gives CAWSLGVIFNEKLFF.

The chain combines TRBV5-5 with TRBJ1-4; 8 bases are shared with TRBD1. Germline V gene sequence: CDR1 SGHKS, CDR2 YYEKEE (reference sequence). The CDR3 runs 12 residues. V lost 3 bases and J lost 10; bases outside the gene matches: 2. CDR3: CASSSTGAKLFF. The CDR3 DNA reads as TGTGCCAGCAGCTCGACAGGGGCAAAACTGTTTTTT.

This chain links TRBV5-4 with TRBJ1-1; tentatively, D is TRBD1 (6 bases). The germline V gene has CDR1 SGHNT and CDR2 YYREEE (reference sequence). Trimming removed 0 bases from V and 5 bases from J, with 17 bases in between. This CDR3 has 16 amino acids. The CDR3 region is CASSLAGGQGNTEAFF. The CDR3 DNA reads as TGTGCCAGCAGCTTGGCGGGGGGTCAGGGGAATACTGAAGCTTTCTTT.

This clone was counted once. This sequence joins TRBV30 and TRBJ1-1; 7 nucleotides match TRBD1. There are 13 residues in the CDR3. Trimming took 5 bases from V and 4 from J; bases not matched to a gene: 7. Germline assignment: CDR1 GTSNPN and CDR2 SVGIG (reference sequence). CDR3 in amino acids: CAWWDSPGTEAFF. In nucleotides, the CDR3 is TGTGCCTGGTGGGACAGCCCGGGCACTGAAGCTTTCTTT. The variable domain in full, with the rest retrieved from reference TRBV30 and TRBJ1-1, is SQTIHQWPATLVQPVGSPLSLECTVEGTSNPNLYWYRQAAGRGLQLLFYSVGIGQISSEVPQNLSASRPQDRQFILSSKKLLLSDSGFYLCAWWDSPGTEAFFGQGTRLTVV.

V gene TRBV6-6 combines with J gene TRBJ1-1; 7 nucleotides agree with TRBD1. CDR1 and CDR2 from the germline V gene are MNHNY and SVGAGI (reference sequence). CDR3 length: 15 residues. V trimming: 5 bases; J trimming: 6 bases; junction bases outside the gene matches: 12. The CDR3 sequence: CASSRDRVDLPEAFF. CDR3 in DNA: TGTGCCAGCAGTCGCGACAGGGTAGATCTCCCTGAAGCTTTCTTT.

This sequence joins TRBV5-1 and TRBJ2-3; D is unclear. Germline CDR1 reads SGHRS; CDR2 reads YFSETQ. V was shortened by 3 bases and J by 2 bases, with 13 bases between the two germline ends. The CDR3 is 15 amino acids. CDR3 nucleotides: TGCGCCAGCAGCTCTCCGATTTCCAACACAGATACGCAGTATTTT. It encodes CASSSPISNTDTQYF.

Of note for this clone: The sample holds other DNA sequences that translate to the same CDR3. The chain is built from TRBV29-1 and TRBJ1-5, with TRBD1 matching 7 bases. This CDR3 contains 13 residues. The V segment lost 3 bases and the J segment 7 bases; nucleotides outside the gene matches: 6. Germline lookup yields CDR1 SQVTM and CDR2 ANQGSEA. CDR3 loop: CSVEGYRGQPQHF. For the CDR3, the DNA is TGCAGCGTTGAGGGGTACAGGGGCCAGCCCCAGCATTTT. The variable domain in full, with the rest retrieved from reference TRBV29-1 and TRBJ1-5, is SAVISQKPSRDICQRGTSLTIQCQVDSQVTMMFWYRQQPGQSLTLIATANQGSEATYESGFVIDKFPISRPNLTFSTLTVSNMSPEDSSIYLCSVEGYRGQPQHFGDGTRLSIL.